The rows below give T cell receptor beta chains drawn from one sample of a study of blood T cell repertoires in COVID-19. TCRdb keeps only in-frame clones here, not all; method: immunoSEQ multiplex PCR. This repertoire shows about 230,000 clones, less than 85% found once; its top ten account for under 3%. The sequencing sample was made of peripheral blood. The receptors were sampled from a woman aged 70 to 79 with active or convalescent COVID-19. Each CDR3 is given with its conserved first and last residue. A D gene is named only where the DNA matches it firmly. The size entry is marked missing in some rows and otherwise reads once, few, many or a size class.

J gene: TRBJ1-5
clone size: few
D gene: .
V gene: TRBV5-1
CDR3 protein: CASSSRGPFSNQPQHF
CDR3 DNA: TGCGCCAGCAGCTCCAGGGGCCCTTTCAGCAATCAGCCCCAGCATTTT

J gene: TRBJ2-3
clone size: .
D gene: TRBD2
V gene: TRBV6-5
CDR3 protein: CASSKRTSGTDTQYF
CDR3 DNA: TGTGCCAGCAGTAAGAGAACTAGCGGCACAGATACGCAGTATTTT

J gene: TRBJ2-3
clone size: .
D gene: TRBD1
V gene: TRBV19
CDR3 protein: CASGPGQGINTQYF
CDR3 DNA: TGTGCCAGTGGCCCGGGACAGGGAATTAATACGCAGTATTTT

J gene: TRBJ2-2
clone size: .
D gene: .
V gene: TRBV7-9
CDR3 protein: CASQAPSNTGELFF
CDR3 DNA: TGTGCCAGCCAGGCCCCCTCGAACACCGGGGAGCTGTTTTTT

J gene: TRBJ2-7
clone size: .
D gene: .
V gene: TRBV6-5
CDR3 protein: CASSYLGSYEQYF
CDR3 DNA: TGTGCCAGCAGTTATTTAGGGAGCTACGAGCAGTACTTC

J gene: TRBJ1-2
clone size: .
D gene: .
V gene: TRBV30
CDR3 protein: CAWSGWTRNYGYTF
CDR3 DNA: TGTGCCTGGAGTGGATGGACTCGAAACTATGGCTACACCTTC

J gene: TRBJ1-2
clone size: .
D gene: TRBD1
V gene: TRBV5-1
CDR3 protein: CASSLGTGSGYTF
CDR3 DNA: TGCGCCAGCAGCTTGGGGACAGGGAGCGGCTACACCTTC

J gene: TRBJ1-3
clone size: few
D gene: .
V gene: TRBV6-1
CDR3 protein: CASSEAAGTGWDTIYF
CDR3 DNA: TGTGCCAGCAGTGAAGCGGCGGGAACTGGTTGGGACACCATATATTTT

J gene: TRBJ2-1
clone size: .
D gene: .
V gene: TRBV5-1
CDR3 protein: CASSGQGGHNEQFF
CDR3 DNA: TGCGCCAGCAGCGGACAGGGAGGGCACAATGAGCAGTTCTTC

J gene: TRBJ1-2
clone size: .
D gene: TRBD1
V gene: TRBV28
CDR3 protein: CASRVTGGDPYGYTF
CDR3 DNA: TGTGCCAGCAGGGTGACAGGGGGTGACCCCTATGGCTACACCTTC

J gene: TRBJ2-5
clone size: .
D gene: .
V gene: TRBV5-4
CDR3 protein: CASSTNPESQETQYF
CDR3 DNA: TGTGCCAGCAGCACTAACCCGGAGTCCCAAGAGACCCAGTACTTC

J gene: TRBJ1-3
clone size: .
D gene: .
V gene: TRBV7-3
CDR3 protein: CASSGDSGNTIYF
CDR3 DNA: TGTGCCAGCAGCGGAGACTCTGGAAACACCATATATTTT

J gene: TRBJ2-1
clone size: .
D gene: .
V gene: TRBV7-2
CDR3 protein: CASSSDSDGEQFF
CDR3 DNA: TGTGCCAGCAGCTCAGATAGCGACGGTGAGCAGTTCTTC

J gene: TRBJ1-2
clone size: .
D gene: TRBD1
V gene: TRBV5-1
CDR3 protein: CASSLVTGDYGYTF
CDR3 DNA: TGCGCCAGCAGCTTGGTGACAGGGGACTATGGCTACACCTTC

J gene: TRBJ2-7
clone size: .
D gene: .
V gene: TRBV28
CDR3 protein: CATEPGLEAYEQYF
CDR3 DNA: TGTGCCACCGAACCGGGACTCGAAGCCTACGAGCAGTACTTC

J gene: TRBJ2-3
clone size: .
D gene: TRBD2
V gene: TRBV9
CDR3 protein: CASSANRPGLAGEEYTDTQYF
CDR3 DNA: TGTGCCAGCAGCGCTAATCGTCCGGGACTAGCGGGGGAGGAGTACACAGATACGCAGTATTTT

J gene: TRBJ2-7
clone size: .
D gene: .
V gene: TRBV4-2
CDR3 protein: CASSRGQEGTYEQYF
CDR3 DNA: TGTGCCAGCAGCCGAGGACAGGAGGGGACCTACGAGCAGTACTTC

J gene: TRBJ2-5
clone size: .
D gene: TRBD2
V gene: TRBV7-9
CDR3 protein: CASSERGGVWTQYF
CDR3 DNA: TGTGCCAGCAGCGAGCGGGGGGGAGTCTGGACCCAGTACTTC

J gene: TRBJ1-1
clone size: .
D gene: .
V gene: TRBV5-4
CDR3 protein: CASSLGQPNTEAFF
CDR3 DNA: TGTGCCAGCAGCTTGGGGCAACCGAACACTGAAGCTTTCTTT

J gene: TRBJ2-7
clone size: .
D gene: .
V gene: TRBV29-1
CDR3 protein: CSVRDWAEEQYF
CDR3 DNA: TGCAGCGTCCGGGACTGGGCTGAGGAGCAGTACTTC

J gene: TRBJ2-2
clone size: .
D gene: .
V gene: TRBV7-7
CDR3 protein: CASSRWGRGNTGELFF
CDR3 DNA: TGTGCTAGCAGTCGGTGGGGCAGGGGGAACACCGGGGAGCTGTTTTTT

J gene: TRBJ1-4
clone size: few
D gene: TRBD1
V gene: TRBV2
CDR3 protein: CASSRMGTGGEKLFF
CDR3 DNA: TGTGCCAGCAGCAGAATGGGGACAGGGGGTGAAAAACTGTTTTTT

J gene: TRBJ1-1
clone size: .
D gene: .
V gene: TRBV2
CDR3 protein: CASMSAPTTFGTEAFF
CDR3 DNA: TGTGCCAGCATGTCGGCACCTACTACATTCGGCACTGAAGCTTTCTTT

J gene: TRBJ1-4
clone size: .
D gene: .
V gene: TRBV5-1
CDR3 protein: CASSLGISRSTNEKLFF
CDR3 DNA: TGCGCCAGCAGCTTGGGGATCTCGCGGTCGACTAATGAAAAACTGTTTTTT

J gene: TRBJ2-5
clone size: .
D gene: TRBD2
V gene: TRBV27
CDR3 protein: CASSFLAGTETQYF
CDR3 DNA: TGTGCCAGCAGTTTTCTAGCGGGGACCGAGACCCAGTACTTC

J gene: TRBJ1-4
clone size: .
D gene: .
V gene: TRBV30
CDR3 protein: CAWRGQPNEKLFF
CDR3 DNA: TGTGCCTGGAGGGGACAACCAAATGAAAAACTGTTTTTT

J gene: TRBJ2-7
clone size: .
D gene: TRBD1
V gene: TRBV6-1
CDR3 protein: CASSEIVGQASYEQYF
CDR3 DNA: TGTGCCAGCAGTGAAATCGTTGGACAGGCCTCCTACGAGCAGTACTTC

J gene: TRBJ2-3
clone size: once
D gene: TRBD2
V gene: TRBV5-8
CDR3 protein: CASSRTSGGPHGTDTQYF
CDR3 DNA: TGTGCCAGCAGCCGGACTAGCGGGGGTCCACACGGGACAGATACGCAGTATTTT

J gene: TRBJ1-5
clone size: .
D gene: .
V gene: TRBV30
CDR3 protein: CAWSRTENQPQHF
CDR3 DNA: TGTGCCTGGAGTCGTACAGAGAATCAGCCCCAGCATTTT

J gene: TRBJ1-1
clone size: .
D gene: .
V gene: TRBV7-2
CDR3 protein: CASSLGGVGTEAFF
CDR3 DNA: TGTGCCAGCAGCTTAGGGGGAGTTGGCACTGAAGCTTTCTTT

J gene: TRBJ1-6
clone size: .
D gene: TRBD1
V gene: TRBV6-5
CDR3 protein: CASSYSIQGGSPLHF
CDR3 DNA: TGTGCCAGCAGTTACTCGATACAGGGGGGTTCACCCCTCCACTTT

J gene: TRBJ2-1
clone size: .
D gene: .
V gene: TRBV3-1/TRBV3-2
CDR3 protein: CASSQTSYNEQFF
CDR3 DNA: TGTGCCAGCAGCCAAACTAGCTACAATGAGCAGTTCTTC

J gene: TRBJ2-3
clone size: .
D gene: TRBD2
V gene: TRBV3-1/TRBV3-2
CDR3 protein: CASSQMSAGADTQYF
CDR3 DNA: TGTGCCAGCAGCCAGATGTCAGCGGGGGCAGATACGCAGTATTTT

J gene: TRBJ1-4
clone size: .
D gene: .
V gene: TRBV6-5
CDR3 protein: CASDKGRDEKLFF
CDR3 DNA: TGTGCCAGCGATAAGGGGAGGGATGAAAAACTGTTTTTT

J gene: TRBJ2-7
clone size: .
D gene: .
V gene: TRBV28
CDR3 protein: CASSRGQPPYEQYF
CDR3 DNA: TGTGCCAGCAGCCGAGGACAGCCACCCTACGAGCAGTACTTC

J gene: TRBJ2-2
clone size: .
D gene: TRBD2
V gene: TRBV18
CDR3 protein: CASSPPGTSPGELFF
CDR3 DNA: TGTGCCAGCTCACCACCCGGGACTAGTCCCGGGGAGCTGTTTTTT

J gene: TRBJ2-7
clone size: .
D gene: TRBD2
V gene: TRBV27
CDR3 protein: CASRLAGAPGAAYF
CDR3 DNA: TGTGCCAGCAGACTAGCGGGAGCTCCGGGCGCGGCTTACTTC

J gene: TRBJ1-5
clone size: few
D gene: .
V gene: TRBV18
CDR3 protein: CASSRQTEEPQHF
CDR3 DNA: TGTGCCAGCTCACGACAGACCGAGGAGCCCCAGCATTTT

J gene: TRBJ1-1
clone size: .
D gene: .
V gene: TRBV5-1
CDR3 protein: CASSWGEENTEAFF
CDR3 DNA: TGCGCCAGCAGCTGGGGGGAGGAGAACACTGAAGCTTTCTTT

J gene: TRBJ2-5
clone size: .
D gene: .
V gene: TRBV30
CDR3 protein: CAWSDYTVWETQYF
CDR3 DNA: TGTGCCTGGAGTGACTACACCGTCTGGGAGACCCAGTACTTC